This entry lists 5 T cell receptor beta chains sequenced from one sample in a study of T cell repertoires in cytomegalovirus infection. TCRdb processed the reads anew with MiXCR; each CDR3 protein has one entry. The sample records about 250,000 distinct CDR3 sequences, approximately 7% being singletons. Sequencing was done on a sample of PBMCs. The receptor source for this set is a human donor in good health (CMV status not recorded). Some clones in this sample may be carry-over from other donors' samples.

This clonotype has a count of ten or more. This chain links TRBV6-2 or TRBV6-3 with TRBJ1-5; D is unresolved. Trimming took 2 bases from V and 0 from J, leaving 8 bases between them. The CDR3 covers 15 residues. Germline V gene lookup returns CDR1 MNHEY and CDR2 SVGEGT. CDR3 protein: CASSYRRSSNQPQHF. The CDR3 bases are TGTGCCAGCAGTTACAGACGGAGTAGCAATCAGCCCCAGCATTTT.

This clonotype was detected ten times or more. The chain joins TRBV19 to TRBJ2-2, with TRBD1 matching 10 bases. Germline CDR1 and CDR2: LNHDA and SQIVND (reference sequence). After removal of 6 bases from V and 3 bases from J, the junction contained 1 base not matched to a gene. This CDR3 is built from 14 residues. CDR3 nucleotide sequence: TGTGCCAGTAGAGGGACAGGGGACACCGGGGAGCTGTTTTTT. Translation: CASRGTGDTGELFF.

The chain combines TRBV18 with TRBJ2-7; TRBD1 might be the D (5 bases). V lost 5 bases to trimming and J lost 7 bases, with 15 bases between them. Germline V gene lookup returns CDR1 KGHSH and CDR2 LQKENI. This CDR3 contains 13 residues. The CDR3 spells CASSAQAWMEQYF. The CDR3, as DNA: TGTGCCAGCTCAGCACAGGCGTGGATGGAGCAGTACTTC.

This chain connects TRBV20-1 to TRBJ1-2; tentative D call: TRBD1 (5 bases). V gave up 2 bases and J gave up 6 bases, with 13 bases separating them. The CDR3 length is 13 residues. The germline gives CDR1 DFQATT, CDR2 SNEGSKA (reference sequence). CDR3 amino acids: CSARQGGGDGYTF. The CDR3 nucleotides read TGCAGTGCTAGACAGGGTGGGGGAGATGGCTACACCTTC.

Many counts were recorded for this clonotype. This sequence joins TRBV7-2 and TRBJ1-5; the D is unclear. This CDR3 region has 13 residues. V was cut by 1 base and J by 4 bases, with 5 bases left in between. In germline, CDR1 is SGHTA, CDR2 FQGNSA. CDR3 residues: CASSLELNQPQHF. Here the CDR3 DNA reads TGTGCCAGCAGCTTAGAGCTTAATCAGCCCCAGCATTTT.